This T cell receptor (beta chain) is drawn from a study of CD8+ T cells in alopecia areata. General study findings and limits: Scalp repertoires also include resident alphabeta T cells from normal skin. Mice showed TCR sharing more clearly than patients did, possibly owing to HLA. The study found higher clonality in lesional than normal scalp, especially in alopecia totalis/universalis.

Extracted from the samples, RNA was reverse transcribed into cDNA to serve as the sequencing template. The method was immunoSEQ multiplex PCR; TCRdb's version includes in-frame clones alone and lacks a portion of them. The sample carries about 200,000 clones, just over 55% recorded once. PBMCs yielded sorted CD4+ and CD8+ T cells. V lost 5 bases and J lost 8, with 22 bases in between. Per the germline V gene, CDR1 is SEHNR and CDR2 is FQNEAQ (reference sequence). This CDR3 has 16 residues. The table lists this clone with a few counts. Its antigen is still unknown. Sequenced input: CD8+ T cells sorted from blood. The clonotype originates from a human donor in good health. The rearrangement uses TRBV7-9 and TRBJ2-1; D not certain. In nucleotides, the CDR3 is TGTGCCAGCAGCCCCCCCCAGGAGACCCCCTTCGATGAGCAGTTCTTC. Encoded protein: CASSPPQETPFDEQFF.